This TCR beta chain was recovered during a study of neurological immune-mediated disorders. Study-level results: Healthy controls had more TCR clonal expansion than multiple sclerosis, which showed the least, whereas HTLV-1-associated myelopathy showed the most.

Unsorted libraries were generated from 2 million PBMCs. These cells had been stored in RNAlater at -80 C. This clonotype has ten or more counts. Its specificity is unknown. The CDR3 is 14 amino acids. Germline CDR1 SEHNR, CDR2 FQNEAQ (reference sequence). Trimming removed 6 bases at V and 2 bases at J, with 13 bases between. The cDNA was generated through 5'RACE incorporating 10-nucleotide random UMIs. Sequencing of 15-18 subjects in each run yielded over 180 million TCR-beta sequences. TCRdb analysed the 5' RACE reads with MiXCR anew, one entry per CDR3 protein. Of 50,000 to 80,000 distinct CDR3 sequences in the sample, less than 5.5% were seen once.

The receptor's source is a man aged 25-45 years with multiple sclerosis. The source material was PBMCs. The chain is built from TRBV7-9 and TRBJ2-5; D is perhaps TRBD1 (6 bases). This CDR3 is CASSPRDNQETQYF. CDR3 in DNA: TGTGCCAGCAGTCCCAGGGACAATCAAGAGACCCAGTACTTC.